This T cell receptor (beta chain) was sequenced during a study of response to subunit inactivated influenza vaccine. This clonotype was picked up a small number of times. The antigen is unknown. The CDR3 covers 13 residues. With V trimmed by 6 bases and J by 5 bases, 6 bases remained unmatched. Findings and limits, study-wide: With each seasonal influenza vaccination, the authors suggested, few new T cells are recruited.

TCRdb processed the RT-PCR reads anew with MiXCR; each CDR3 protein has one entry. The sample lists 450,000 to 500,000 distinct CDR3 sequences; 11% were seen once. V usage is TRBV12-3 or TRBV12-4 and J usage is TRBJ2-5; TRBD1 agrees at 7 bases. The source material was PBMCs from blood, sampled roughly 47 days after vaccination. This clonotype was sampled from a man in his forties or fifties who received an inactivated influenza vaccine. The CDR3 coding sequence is TGTGCCAGCAGGACAGGGCAGCTGGAGACCCAGTACTTC. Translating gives CASRTGQLETQYF.